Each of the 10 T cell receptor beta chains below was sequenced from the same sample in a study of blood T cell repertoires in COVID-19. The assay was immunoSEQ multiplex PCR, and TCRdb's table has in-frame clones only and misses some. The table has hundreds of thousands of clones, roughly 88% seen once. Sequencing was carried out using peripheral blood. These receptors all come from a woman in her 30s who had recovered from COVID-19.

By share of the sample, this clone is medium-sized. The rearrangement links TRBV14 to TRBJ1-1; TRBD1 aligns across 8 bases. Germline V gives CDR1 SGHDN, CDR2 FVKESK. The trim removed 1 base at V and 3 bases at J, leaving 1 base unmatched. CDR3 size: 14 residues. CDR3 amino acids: CASSQAGGYTEAFF. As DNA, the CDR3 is TGTGCCAGCAGCCAAGCAGGGGGCTACACTGAAGCTTTCTTT.

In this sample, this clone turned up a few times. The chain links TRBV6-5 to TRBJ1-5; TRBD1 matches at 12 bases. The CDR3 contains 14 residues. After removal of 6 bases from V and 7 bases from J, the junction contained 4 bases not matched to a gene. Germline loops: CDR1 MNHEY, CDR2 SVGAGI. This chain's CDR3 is CASRSGTGGQPQHF. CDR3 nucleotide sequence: TGTGCCAGCAGATCCGGGACAGGGGGCCAGCCCCAGCATTTT.

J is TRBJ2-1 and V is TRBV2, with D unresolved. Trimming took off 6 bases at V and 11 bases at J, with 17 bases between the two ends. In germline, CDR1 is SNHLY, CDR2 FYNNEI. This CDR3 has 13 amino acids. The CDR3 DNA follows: TGTGCCAGCAGGTATACGATACAGACACAGCAGTTCTTC. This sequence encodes CASRYTIQTQQFF.

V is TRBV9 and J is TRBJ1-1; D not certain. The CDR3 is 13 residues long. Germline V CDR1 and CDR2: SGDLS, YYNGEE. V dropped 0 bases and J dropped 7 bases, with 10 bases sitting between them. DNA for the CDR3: TGTGCCAGCAGCGTAGGCGGAGAGTTTGAAGCTTTCTTT. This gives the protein CASSVGGEFEAFF. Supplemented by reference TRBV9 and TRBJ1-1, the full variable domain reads DSGVTQTPKHLITATGQRVTLRCSPRSGDLSVYWYQQSLDQGLQFLIQYYNGEERAKGNILERFSAQQFPDLHSELNLSSLELGDSALYFCASSVGGEFEAFFGQGTRLTVV.

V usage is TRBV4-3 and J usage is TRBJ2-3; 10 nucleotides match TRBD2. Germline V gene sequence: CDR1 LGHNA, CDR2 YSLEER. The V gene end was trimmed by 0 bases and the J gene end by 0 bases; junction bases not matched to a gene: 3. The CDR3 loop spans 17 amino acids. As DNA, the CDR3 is TGCGCCAGCAGCCAAGATTTAGCGGGGGGTAGCACAGATACGCAGTATTTT. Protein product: CASSQDLAGGSTDTQYF.

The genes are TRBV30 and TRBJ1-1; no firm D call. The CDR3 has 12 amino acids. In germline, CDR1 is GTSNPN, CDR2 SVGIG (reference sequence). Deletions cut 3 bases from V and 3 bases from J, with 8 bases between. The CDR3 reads CAWSSGDTEAFF. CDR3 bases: TGTGCCTGGAGCTCCGGGGACACTGAAGCTTTCTTT.

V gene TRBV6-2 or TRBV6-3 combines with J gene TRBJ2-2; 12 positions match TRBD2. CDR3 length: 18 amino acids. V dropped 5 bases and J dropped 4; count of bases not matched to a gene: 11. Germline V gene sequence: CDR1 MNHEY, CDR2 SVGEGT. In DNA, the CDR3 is TGTGCCAGCAGTCCGACTAGCGGGGGTCTTTATAGCACCGGGGAGCTGTTTTTT. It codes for CASSPTSGGLYSTGELFF.

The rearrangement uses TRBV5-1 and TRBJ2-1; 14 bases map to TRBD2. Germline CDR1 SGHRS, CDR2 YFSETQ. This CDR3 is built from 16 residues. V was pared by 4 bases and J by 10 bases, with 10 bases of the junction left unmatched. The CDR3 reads CASSRVTSGGAVEQFF. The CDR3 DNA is TGCGCCAGCAGCCGCGTGACTAGCGGGGGGGCCGTAGAGCAGTTCTTC.

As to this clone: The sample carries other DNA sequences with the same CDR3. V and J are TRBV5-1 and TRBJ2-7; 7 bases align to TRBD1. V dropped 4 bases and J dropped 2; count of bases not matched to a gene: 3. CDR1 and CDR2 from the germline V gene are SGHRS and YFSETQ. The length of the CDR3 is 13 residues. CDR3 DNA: TGCGCCAGCAGCCGGGACAGTCCCTACGAGCAGTACTTC. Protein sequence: CASSRDSPYEQYF. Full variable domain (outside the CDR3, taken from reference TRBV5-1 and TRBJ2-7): KAGVTQTPRYLIKTRGQQVTLSCSPISGHRSVSWYQQTPGQGLQFLFEYFSETQRNKGNFPGRFSGRQFSNSRSEMNVSTLELGDSALYLCASSRDSPYEQYFGPGTRLTVT.

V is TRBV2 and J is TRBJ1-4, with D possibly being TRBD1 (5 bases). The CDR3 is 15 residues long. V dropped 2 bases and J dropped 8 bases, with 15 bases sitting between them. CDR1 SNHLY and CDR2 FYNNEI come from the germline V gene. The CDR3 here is CASSEWGGDGEKLFF. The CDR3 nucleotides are TGTGCCAGCAGTGAATGGGGAGGGGATGGAGAAAAACTGTTTTTT.